The 26 T cell receptor beta chains in this list originate from one sample, sequenced in a study of spatial heterogeneity in lung cancer. MiXCR, applied by TCRdb to the 5' RACE reads, yields one record per CDR3 protein. The table includes more than 35,000 distinct CDR3 sequences, approximately 5.2% detected once. Sample time point: sample taken at primary tumor resection. Specimen: PBMCs, collected at surgery. These receptors came from a female donor with early-stage non-small cell lung cancer.

The table lists this clonotype with many counts. The rearrangement links TRBV19 to TRBJ2-3; D is possibly TRBD2 (5 bases). V was trimmed by 3 bases and J by 5 bases, leaving 15 bases between them. The CDR3 is 15 amino acids. Germline CDR1 reads LNHDA; CDR2 reads SQIVND (reference sequence). The CDR3 region is CASSMLSGREDTQYF. The CDR3 DNA reads as TGTGCCAGTAGTATGCTGAGCGGTAGAGAAGATACGCAGTATTTT.

This clonotype came up a few times. This chain connects TRBV18 to TRBJ1-1; D remains ambiguous. Germline V gene data show CDR1 as KGHSH and CDR2 as LQKENI. This CDR3 has 15 residues. The V end lost 3 bases, the J end lost 1 base, and 12 bases lay between the germline ends. The CDR3 coding sequence is TGTGCCAGCTCACCTTACCCGACGGGGAACACTGAAGCTTTCTTT. It codes for CASSPYPTGNTEAFF.

This clonotype has a count of ten or more. The chain is built from TRBV7-8 and TRBJ1-5; 8 bases fit TRBD1. Germline values: CDR1 SGHVS, CDR2 FQNEAQ. The V gene end was trimmed by 6 bases and the J gene end by 2 bases; junction bases not matched to a gene: 9. CDR3 length: 16 amino acids. The CDR3 bases are TGTGCCAGCAGACAGACGACAGGGGCGGGCAATCAGCCCCAGCATTTT. Residues: CASRQTTGAGNQPQHF.

CDR3 amino acids: CASSLAQDTQYF. The CDR3 coding sequence is TGCGCCAGCAGCTTGGCTCAGGATACGCAGTATTTT. The chain links TRBV5-1 to TRBJ2-3; D remains ambiguous. This CDR3 is 12 amino acids long. Per the germline V gene, CDR1 is SGHRS and CDR2 is YFSETQ. V lost 0 bases and J 6 bases, leaving 5 bases between the germline ends.

The V and J genes are TRBV7-3 and TRBJ1-3; D not certain. Germline V gene data show CDR1 as SGHTA and CDR2 as FQGTGA. The CDR3 length is 13 residues. V lost 8 bases and J 4 bases, leaving 12 bases between the germline ends. The CDR3 nucleotides read TGTGCCAGCGCGGAGGTCGAAGGAAACACCATATATTTT. Translation gives CASAEVEGNTIYF. The full variable domain, with the rest looked up from reference TRBV7-3 and TRBJ1-3, is GAGVSQTPSNKVTEKGKYVELRCDPISGHTALYWYRQSLGQGPEFLIYFQGTGAADDSGLPNDRFFAVRPEGSVSTLKIQRTERGDSAVYLCASAEVEGNTIYFGEGSWLTVV.

The chain joins TRBV20-1 to TRBJ2-7, with D possibly being TRBD1 (6 bases). This CDR3 contains 12 residues. The germline V and J ends were trimmed by 5 bases and 3 bases, with 11 bases remaining between them. CDR1 is DFQATT and CDR2 is SNEGSKA in the germline V gene (reference sequence). The CDR3 DNA reads as TGCAGTGCTTTAAGAGGGGGCTACGAGCAGTACTTC. Its protein is CSALRGGYEQYF.

This clonotype was observed a few times. The rearrangement uses TRBV7-6 and TRBJ2-7; D ambiguous. Germline values: CDR1 SGHVS, CDR2 FNYEAQ. The CDR3 has 13 residues. V was pared by 4 bases and J by 2 bases, with 9 bases between. CDR3 DNA sequence: TGTGCCAGCAGCTCCCCTATAGCCTACGAGCAGTACTTC. This gives the protein CASSSPIAYEQYF.

In its sample, this clonotype was seen many times. V and J are TRBV2 and TRBJ1-2, with 9 bases fitting TRBD1. The CDR3 length is 13 residues. V gave up 4 bases and J gave up 7 bases; unmatched junction bases: 4. Germline V gene data show CDR1 as SNHLY and CDR2 as FYNNEI. The CDR3: CASSGTGAVGYTF. Here the CDR3 DNA reads TGTGCCAGCAGTGGGACAGGGGCTGTTGGCTACACCTTC.

Many counts were recorded for this clonotype. The chain is built from TRBV4-1 and TRBJ1-1, with no clear D. Germline CDR1 reads MGHRA; CDR2 reads YSYEKL. Trimming removed 1 base from V and 1 base from J, with 10 bases in between. This CDR3 has 15 residues. The CDR3 coding sequence is TGCGCCAGCAGCCAAGCTCTTGCCCCGAACACTGAAGCTTTCTTT. Its translation: CASSQALAPNTEAFF.

This clonotype was detected ten times or more. The V call is TRBV10-3, the J call TRBJ1-5; D is unclear. This CDR3 comprises 15 residues. V dropped 1 base and J dropped 2 bases, with 9 bases sitting between them. Germline CDR1 ENHRY, CDR2 SYGVKD. The CDR3 loop is CAISEFGRGNQPQHF. CDR3 coding DNA: TGTGCCATCAGTGAGTTCGGGAGGGGCAATCAGCCCCAGCATTTT.

This clonotype was detected many times. The chain is built from TRBV5-1 and TRBJ1-4; the D is unclear. V lost 3 bases and J 0 bases, leaving 9 bases between the germline ends. Germline V gene data show CDR1 as SGHRS and CDR2 as YFSETQ. The CDR3 loop spans 15 amino acids. The CDR3 loop reads CASSSGASTNEKLFF. The CDR3 DNA reads as TGCGCCAGCAGCTCCGGCGCTTCAACTAATGAAAAACTGTTTTTT. Filled out from reference TRBV5-1 and TRBJ1-4, the complete variable domain reads KAGVTQTPRYLIKTRGQQVTLSCSPISGHRSVSWYQQTPGQGLQFLFEYFSETQRNKGNFPGRFSGRQFSNSRSEMNVSTLELGDSALYLCASSSGASTNEKLFFGSGTQLSVL.

This clonotype was seen ten or more times. The rearrangement links TRBV5-1 to TRBJ2-3, with D perhaps TRBD2 (6 bases). CDR3 size: 14 residues. With 0 bases removed from V and 5 bases from J, the gap between germline ends came to 10 bases. Germline-derived CDR1 and CDR2 are SGHRS and YFSETQ. Here the CDR3 DNA reads TGCGCCAGCAGCTTGGGTTACGGGGGAGATACGCAGTATTTT. Protein sequence: CASSLGYGGDTQYF.

This clonotype was found many times. The chain joins TRBV3-1 to TRBJ1-3, with 7 nucleotides matching TRBD1. The CDR3 is 17 amino acids. Germline lookup yields CDR1 LGHDT and CDR2 YNNKEL (reference sequence). J gave up 1 base and V 4 bases, and 10 bases lay outside the gene matches. CDR3 loop: CASSRRSGGGSGNTIYF. The CDR3 nucleotides read TGTGCCAGCAGCCGCCGTTCAGGGGGAGGGTCTGGAAACACCATATATTTT.

The gene calls are TRBV6-6 and TRBJ1-1; possibly TRBD1 for D (5 bases). The germline V gene has CDR1 MNHNY and CDR2 SVGAGI (reference sequence). Between the trimmed V and J ends, which lost 7 bases and 0 bases, there was a span of 15 bases. The CDR3 has 15 residues. As DNA, the CDR3 is TGTGCCAGCATATCCCCCGGGACTGTGAACACTGAAGCTTTCTTT. This sequence encodes CASISPGTVNTEAFF.

This clonotype was seen many times. The rearrangement uses TRBV5-1 and TRBJ1-5, with 7 bases matching TRBD1. CDR3 length: 16 amino acids. Germline V gene lookup returns CDR1 SGHRS and CDR2 YFSETQ. The J segment lost 6 bases and the V segment lost 4 bases, leaving 13 bases of the junction unmatched. As DNA, the CDR3 is TGCGCCAGCAGCCCGGAACGGATTTACAGGGGTCAGCCCCAGCATTTT. It yields the protein CASSPERIYRGQPQHF.

Many counts were recorded for this clonotype. The V and J genes are TRBV6-6 and TRBJ1-5, with D perhaps TRBD1 (6 bases). Germline V gene data show CDR1 as MNHNY and CDR2 as SVGAGI (reference sequence). Trimming pared 3 bases from V and 0 bases from J, leaving 15 bases between. The CDR3 has 17 amino acids. The CDR3 DNA sequence: TGTGCCAGCAGTTATCAGGGGCCAGTTTATAGCAATCAGCCCCAGCATTTT. Its translation: CASSYQGPVYSNQPQHF.

V gene TRBV20-1 combines with J gene TRBJ1-1; D not resolved. V lost 5 bases to trimming and J lost 4 bases, with 11 bases between them. CDR1 DFQATT and CDR2 SNEGSKA come from the germline V gene (reference sequence). The CDR3 loop spans 12 amino acids. Here the CDR3 DNA reads TGCAGTGCTCGGACGCCGGTCACTGAAGCTTTCTTT. Its protein is CSARTPVTEAFF.

This clonotype was counted at least ten times. The chain has TRBV7-9 and TRBJ1-1; D possibly corresponds to TRBD1 (6 bases). Germline lookup yields CDR1 SEHNR and CDR2 FQNEAQ (reference sequence). The CDR3 is 13 residues long. V lost 5 bases to trimming and J lost 10 bases, with 17 bases between them. CDR3 DNA sequence: TGTGCCAGCAGCCCCCCTGGGGGGGCGGGAGCTTTCTTT. Translation gives CASSPPGGAGAFF.

This clonotype was found many times. The J gene is TRBJ2-3, the V gene TRBV7-3, with 9 bases aligning to TRBD1. V lost 2 bases to trimming and J lost 4 bases; unmatched junction nucleotides: 4. Germline V gives CDR1 SGHTA, CDR2 FQGTGA. There are 15 residues in the CDR3. DNA of the CDR3: TGTGCCAGCAGCTTATCGGGACAGGGCGCAGATACGCAGTATTTT. Its translation is CASSLSGQGADTQYF. Looking up the rest from reference TRBV7-3 and TRBJ2-3 gives the full variable domain: GAGVSQTPSNKVTEKGKYVELRCDPISGHTALYWYRQSLGQGPEFLIYFQGTGAADDSGLPNDRFFAVRPEGSVSTLKIQRTERGDSAVYLCASSLSGQGADTQYFGPGTRLTVL.

This clonotype was seen at least ten times. V gene TRBV20-1 combines with J gene TRBJ1-4; D not certain. V lost 6 bases, J lost 11 bases, and 13 bases lay in between. The CDR3 runs to 11 residues. CDR1 and CDR2 from the germline V gene are DFQATT and SNEGSKA (reference sequence). This CDR3 reads CSAKDLPKLFF. The CDR3 nucleotides are TGCAGTGCAAAGGACCTCCCGAAACTGTTTTTT.

This clonotype was counted many times. J is TRBJ1-2 and V is TRBV25-1, with D hard to call. CDR3 length: 14 amino acids. Germline V gene data show CDR1 as MGHDK and CDR2 as SYGVNS. The germline V and J ends were trimmed by 3 bases and 6 bases, with 14 bases remaining between them. CDR3 DNA sequence: TGTGCCAGCAGTGACCCAGGCCGTGACAATGGCTACACCTTC. It specifies CASSDPGRDNGYTF.

Ten or more counts support this clonotype. The chain recombines TRBV7-2 with TRBJ2-5, with D maybe TRBD2 (6 bases). Trimming shortened V by 2 bases and J by 2 bases, and 9 bases separated the two germline ends. Germline V gives CDR1 SGHTA, CDR2 FQGNSA. This CDR3 is built from 14 residues. CDR3 loop: CASSLSGGQETQYF. The CDR3 DNA reads as TGTGCCAGCAGCTTAAGTGGGGGGCAAGAGACCCAGTACTTC.

This clonotype was seen repeatedly, ten times or more. V gene TRBV9 combines with J gene TRBJ2-6; 9 nucleotides agree with TRBD1. The CDR3 extends over 19 amino acids. Germline CDR1 reads SGDLS; CDR2 reads YYNGEE. The trim removed 0 bases at V and 1 base at J, leaving 8 bases unmatched. DNA of the CDR3: TGTGCCAGCAGCGTAGTTTCGGGACAGGGAGATTCTGGGGCCAACGTCCTGACTTTC. Translating gives CASSVVSGQGDSGANVLTF.

In its sample, this clonotype was seen many times. This rearrangement joins TRBV5-1 to TRBJ2-2; D assignment may be TRBD1 or TRBD2 (5 bases each). This CDR3 comprises 16 residues. Germline lookup yields CDR1 SGHRS and CDR2 YFSETQ. V was shortened by 1 base and J by 0 bases, with 10 bases between the two germline ends. CDR3 sequence: CASSLTGRTNTGELFF. CDR3 coding DNA: TGCGCCAGCAGCTTGACGGGACGGACGAACACCGGGGAGCTGTTTTTT.

This clonotype was seen more than once but under ten times. The genes are TRBV19 and TRBJ1-2; tentative D call: TRBD1 (5 bases). This CDR3 spans 14 amino acids. The V end was cut by 5 bases, the J end by 2 bases, with 12 bases between. Germline V CDR1 and CDR2: LNHDA, SQIVND (reference sequence). CDR3 sequence (DNA): TGTGCCAGTAGTTCCAAGGAGGGGAACTATGGCTACACCTTC. Its translation is CASSSKEGNYGYTF. Full variable domain (outside the CDR3, taken from reference TRBV19 and TRBJ1-2): DGGITQSPKYLFRKEGQNVTLSCEQNLNHDAMYWYRQDPGQGLRLIYYSQIVNDFQKGDIAEGYSVSREKKESFPLTVTSAQKNPTAFYLCASSSKEGNYGYTFGSGTRLTVV.

This clonotype was observed a handful of times. This rearrangement joins TRBV6-2 or TRBV6-3 to TRBJ2-7; 11 nucleotides line up with TRBD2. Germline V gives CDR1 MNHEY, CDR2 SVGEGT. The CDR3 has 15 residues. V was pared by 6 bases and J by 3 bases, with 7 bases of the junction left unmatched. The CDR3 spells CASRPLLAGDYEQYF. Written as DNA, the CDR3 is TGTGCCAGCAGGCCTTTACTAGCGGGGGACTACGAGCAGTACTTC.